Sequencing of this TCR beta chain was carried out in a study of blood T cell repertoires in COVID-19 (dated by TCRdb to 2018 to 2021). About the full investigation: Samples covering the acute and convalescent phases of COVID-19 were provided by collaborators in the United States, Italy and Spain. Where available, HLA class I and class II types were taken from metadata supplied by the sample provider and were not determined by assay-based typing. Deeply sampled blood TCRbeta repertoires from subjects exposed to, actively infected with, or recovered from COVID-19 were included in the dataset. A de-identified subject ID, COVID-19 status, age in years and sex were almost always included in the sample metadata. A freely available public database, intended as a resource for researchers studying the immune response to SARS-CoV-2, is where the repertoires were released. The samples were drawn from two sources: the first 160 participants of the ongoing ImmuneRACE study, and 1,000 to 1,500 subjects contributed by 6 global collaborators. The prospective study material was composed of cDNA or gDNA derived from T cells, B-cell-depleted T cells, or PBMCs.

The immunoSEQ Assay, a bias-controlled multiplex PCR, was used to amplify TCRbeta CDR3 regions from genomic DNA. The study's own analysis went as follows. Nucleated cell counts per sample were estimated from amplification of reference gene primers within the assay. Sequence reads were collapsed and filtered to measure the absolute abundance of every unique TCRbeta CDR3 rearrangement. For each sample, productive Simpson clonality was calculated as the square root of Simpson's diversity index across productive rearrangements. Not all clones reach the TCRdb copy of this immuneACCESS table, which keeps in-frame sequences only. Checked studies attribute under half of the gap to unresolved V genes and leave the rest unexplained. Clonal size and the V and J genes are those of that table, whereas D and trimming came from the DNA. The sample profile shows about 59,000 clones; about nine tenths of them were found once. The biggest ten clones account for about 15% of the sample.

In its sample, this clone was seen a few times. Its antigen is currently not known. No clone much larger than this one lies a single base away; base qualities are absent. Results the study describes overall, beyond this receptor: Clinical and demographic metadata were provided uncurated, with the amount varying by source and participant.

The collaborating institutions used their own protocols to collect whole blood in K2EDTA tubes. For TCRbeta analysis, collaborators shipped samples as frozen whole blood, isolated PBMCs, or DNA extracted from either of those sample types. The CDR3 numbers 13 residues from cysteine through phenylalanine. The read is trimmed to its CDR3 DNA, 39 bases read in frame from base 1. Via the germline V gene (reference sequence), CDR1 is LNHDA and CDR2 SQIVND. V loses 1 base of germline sequence and J loses 3 bases, and the interval between the two ends is 4 bases. This sequence uses TRBV19 and TRBJ1-5, with the D segment identity uncertain. Material for sequencing was peripheral blood. This receptor was taken from a man older than 75 with acute or convalescent COVID-19. In nucleotide form, the sequence is TGTGCCAGTAGTATAGGTATCAATCAGCCCCAGCATTTT. It is translated as CASSIGINQPQHF.